Listed here are 22 T cell receptor beta chains from one sample, sequenced in a study of Ad26.COV2.S vaccination and SARS-CoV-2 variants. Clones were sequenced by immunoSEQ multiplex PCR, and TCRdb holds only the in-frame ones, with some missing. Among around 450,000 clones, 89% were seen once, and the ten largest hold around 1.6%. Sample treatment: 15 to 20 received Ad26.COV2.S at low or high dose, single or two shots; roughly five received placebo; per-sample allocation not given. Sampling occurred on day 63 after the first vaccine or placebo injection. The sequenced sample was peripheral blood, obtained in a trial of Ad26.COV2.S vaccine versus placebo. Receptors originate from a person aged 18 to 65 who received the Ad26.COV2.S COVID-19 vaccine or a placebo.

The gene calls are TRBV13 and TRBJ2-6; perhaps TRBD2 as D (6 bases). Germline V gives CDR1 PRHDT, CDR2 FYEKMQ (reference sequence). CDR3 size: 15 residues. The V gene lost 3 bases and the J gene lost 1 base, with 7 bases spanning the gap. CDR3 protein: CASSLAGSGANVLTF. The CDR3 bases are TGTGCCAGCAGCTTGGCGGGATCTGGGGCCAACGTCCTGACTTTC. Combining the CDR3 with reference TRBV13 and TRBJ2-6 gives the whole variable domain AAGVIQSPRHLIKEKRETATLKCYPIPRHDTVYWYQQGPGQDPQFLISFYEKMQSDKGSIPDRFSAQQFSDYHSELNMSSLELGDSALYFCASSLAGSGANVLTFGAGSRLTVL.

A single count supports this clone. This chain joins TRBV3-1 (or the pseudogene TRBV3-2) and TRBJ2-3; 8 bases fit TRBD2. Unmatched junction bases numbered 7, after V lost 3 bases and J lost 2 bases. This CDR3 region has 16 residues. The germline V gene encodes CDR1 LGHDT and CDR2 YNNKEL (reference sequence). CDR3 region: CASSHSGTRTTDTQYF. As DNA, the CDR3 is TGTGCCAGCAGCCACTCCGGGACTAGGACCACAGATACGCAGTATTTT.

The chain uses TRBV5-1 and TRBJ2-7; the match to TRBD1 covers 7 bases. Unmatched junction bases numbered 4, after V lost 0 bases and J lost 1 base. The CDR3 runs to 15 residues. Germline CDR1 SGHRS, CDR2 YFSETQ. Here the CDR3 DNA reads TGCGCCAGCAGCTTGGGGGACAGCATTTCCTACGAGCAGTACTTC. This encodes CASSLGDSISYEQYF. Full variable domain (outside the CDR3, taken from reference TRBV5-1 and TRBJ2-7): KAGVTQTPRYLIKTRGQQVTLSCSPISGHRSVSWYQQTPGQGLQFLFEYFSETQRNKGNFPGRFSGRQFSNSRSEMNVSTLELGDSALYLCASSLGDSISYEQYFGPGTRLTVT.

The chain uses TRBV5-1 and TRBJ1-2; the D is unclear. This CDR3 is built from 12 residues. Germline CDR1 reads SGHRS; CDR2 reads YFSETQ. The V end was cut by 5 bases, the J end by 5 bases, with 10 bases between. The CDR3 reads CASRATTYGYTF. The DNA for the CDR3 is TGCGCCAGCAGGGCGACGACTTATGGCTACACCTTC.

This chain uses TRBV7-2 with TRBJ2-7; 9 nucleotides align to TRBD1. After removal of 3 bases from V and 3 bases from J, the junction contained 12 bases not matched to a gene. This CDR3 comprises 17 residues. The germline gives CDR1 SGHTA, CDR2 FQGNSA. CDR3 amino acids: CASSLTPTGTGHYEQYF. Here the CDR3 DNA reads TGTGCCAGCAGCTTGACCCCCACCGGGACAGGGCACTACGAGCAGTACTTC.

This chain joins TRBV11-2 and TRBJ2-1; the D is unclear. The CDR3 totals 15 residues. Germline V lookup: CDR1 SGHAT, CDR2 FQNNGV. The V end lost 1 base, the J end lost 2 bases, and 9 bases lay between the germline ends. The CDR3 is CASSLVTSTYNEQFF. The CDR3 coding sequence is TGTGCCAGCAGCTTAGTCACCTCCACCTACAATGAGCAGTTCTTC.

The genes are TRBV4-1 and TRBJ1-1; a possible D gene is TRBD1 (6 bases). Trimming left V 2 bases short and J 5 bases short, with 9 bases between. The CDR3 has 13 residues. CDR1 is MGHRA, CDR2 YSYEKL, per germline. The CDR3 nucleotides read TGCGCCAGCAGCCAAACGACAGGAACTGAAGCTTTCTTT. Translation: CASSQTTGTEAFF.

CDR3: CASSPGTGGHYGYTF. The CDR3 DNA follows: TGTGCCAGCAGCCCCGGGACAGGGGGTCACTATGGCTACACCTTC. The chain uses TRBV6-6 and TRBJ1-2; 11 bases match TRBD1. Unmatched junction bases numbered 6, after V lost 6 bases and J lost 3 bases. There are 15 residues in the CDR3. The germline V gene has CDR1 MNHNY and CDR2 SVGAGI (reference sequence).

V gene TRBV7-8 combines with J gene TRBJ1-2; D is ambiguous. The CDR3 length is 12 residues. Germline V gene lookup returns CDR1 SGHVS and CDR2 FQNEAQ. V lost 1 base to trimming and J lost 3 bases, with 3 bases between them. The CDR3 spells CASSLVYYGYTF. The CDR3 DNA reads TGTGCCAGCAGCTTAGTTTACTATGGCTACACCTTC.

CDR3 sequence reads: CASSLRNTEAFF. The CDR3 DNA sequence: TGTGCCAGCAGTTTACGAAACACTGAAGCTTTCTTT. The chain recombines TRBV28 with TRBJ1-1; no firm D call. V lost 2 bases and J lost 2, with 3 bases in between. Germline CDR1 MDHEN, CDR2 SYDVKM. This CDR3 spans 12 amino acids.

The chain is built from TRBV29-1 and TRBJ2-1, with D perhaps matching TRBD1 or TRBD2 (6 bases each). The CDR3 runs 15 residues. V was trimmed by 2 bases and J by 3 bases, leaving 14 bases between them. CDR1 and CDR2 (germline): SQVTM, ANQGSEA. Here the CDR3 DNA reads TGCAGCGTTGAAAGGGGGGACTCAATCTACAATGAGCAGTTCTTC. It yields the protein CSVERGDSIYNEQFF.

This chain joins TRBV6-5 and TRBJ2-3; D gene unclear. CDR3 length equals 16 residues. Trimming left V 4 bases short and J 2 bases short, with 16 bases between. The germline V gene has CDR1 MNHEY and CDR2 SVGAGI. The CDR3 sequence is CASSSLPDTSTDTQYF. The CDR3 coding sequence is TGTGCCAGCAGTTCCCTTCCCGACACCTCCACAGATACGCAGTATTTT.

Concerning this clone: Additional DNA sequences in this sample encode the identical CDR3. This CDR3 is CASSPTSGANVLTF. The CDR3, as DNA: TGTGCCAGCTCACCCACCTCTGGGGCCAACGTCCTGACTTTC. The gene calls are TRBV18 and TRBJ2-6; D gene unclear. CDR3 length: 14 residues. The V gene lost 3 bases and the J gene lost 0 bases, with 3 bases spanning the gap. Germline CDR1 reads KGHSH; CDR2 reads LQKENI.

With regard to this clone: This sample includes further DNA sequences coding for the same CDR3. The rearrangement uses TRBV4-3 and TRBJ2-2, with D hard to call. The V end lost 1 base, the J end lost 5 bases, and 5 bases lay between the germline ends. There are 13 residues in the CDR3. Germline V gene sequence: CDR1 LGHNA, CDR2 YSLEER. The CDR3 reads CASSQVVTGELFF. The CDR3 DNA follows: TGCGCCAGCAGCCAAGTAGTTACCGGGGAGCTGTTTTTT.

This chain connects TRBV28 to TRBJ1-2; possibly TRBD1 for D (5 bases). The CDR3 extends over 14 amino acids. V lost 5 bases and J lost 1, with 11 bases in between. Germline CDR1 is MDHEN and CDR2 is SYDVKM. The DNA for the CDR3 is TGTGCCAGCAGTGTCCAGGGAAATAACTATGGCTACACCTTC. The encoded protein is CASSVQGNNYGYTF.

This clone has just one count. The CDR3 DNA reads as TGTGCCAGTAGGGAAGCGAACACTGAAGCTTTCTTT. Its translation: CASREANTEAFF. The chain recombines TRBV19 with TRBJ1-1; D remains unclear. The CDR3 has 12 residues. The germline V gene encodes CDR1 LNHDA and CDR2 SQIVND (reference sequence). The V end was cut by 6 bases, the J end by 1 base, with 6 bases between.

CDR3 nucleotide sequence: TGTGCCAGTAGTATAGGCGGCAGAGGTTATCAGCCCCAGCATTTT. Its translation: CASSIGGRGYQPQHF. V usage is TRBV19 and J usage is TRBJ1-5; D ambiguous. Germline values: CDR1 LNHDA, CDR2 SQIVND (reference sequence). The CDR3 loop spans 15 amino acids. The V and J ends lost 1 base and 5 bases respectively, with 12 bases between them. Filled out from reference TRBV19 and TRBJ1-5, the complete variable domain reads DGGITQSPKYLFRKEGQNVTLSCEQNLNHDAMYWYRQDPGQGLRLIYYSQIVNDFQKGDIAEGYSVSREKKESFPLTVTSAQKNPTAFYLCASSIGGRGYQPQHFGDGTRLSIL.

The rearrangement uses TRBV27 and TRBJ1-5, with 9 positions matching TRBD1. The ends lost 3 bases at V and 6 bases at J; junction bases unmatched: 3. The CDR3 loop spans 14 amino acids. The germline V gene encodes CDR1 MNHEY and CDR2 SMNVEV (reference sequence). Written as DNA, the CDR3 is TGTGCCAGCAGTTTTGGGACAGGGAGTCAGCCCCAGCATTTT. The encoded protein is CASSFGTGSQPQHF.

The J gene is TRBJ1-1, the V gene TRBV21-1. TRBV21-1 is described as a pseudogene. The length of the CDR3 is 16 residues. CDR3 nucleotide sequence: TGTGCCAGCAGCCCCGTTTCGCCCAGCCTGAACACTGAAGCTTTCTTT. Translating gives CASSPVSPSLNTEAFF.

There are a few counts of this clone. The chain has TRBV9 and TRBJ2-5, with 12 bases that match TRBD2. Unmatched junction bases numbered 8, after V lost 4 bases and J lost 4 bases. The germline V gene has CDR1 SGDLS and CDR2 YYNGEE. The CDR3 length is 16 residues. The CDR3 sequence is CASSPSSGGAGETQYF. DNA of the CDR3: TGTGCCAGCAGCCCCTCTAGCGGGGGGGCCGGAGAGACCCAGTACTTC.

The chain employs TRBV4-3 and TRBJ2-6; D is perhaps TRBD1 or TRBD2 (5 bases each). CDR3 length equals 19 residues. The germline V and J ends were trimmed by 1 base and 2 bases, with 18 bases remaining between them. Germline V CDR1 and CDR2: LGHNA, YSLEER. Here the CDR3 DNA reads TGCGCCAGCAGCCAAGTCCGGCCCCCGGGGCCGACTGGGGCCAACGTCCTGACTTTC. It translates to CASSQVRPPGPTGANVLTF.

The gene calls are TRBV6-5 and TRBJ1-4; 7 nucleotides line up with TRBD1. Trimming took 0 bases from V and 3 from J; bases not matched to a gene: 1. The germline V gene has CDR1 MNHEY and CDR2 SVGAGI. This CDR3 region has 15 residues. CDR3 region: CASSYSGQANEKLFF. DNA for the CDR3: TGTGCCAGCAGTTACTCAGGACAGGCTAATGAAAAACTGTTTTTT.